The 8 T cell receptor beta chains given below trace back to one sample, sequenced in a study of neurological immune-mediated disorders. MiXCR, applied by TCRdb to the 5' RACE reads, yields one record per CDR3 protein. This table has under 75,000 distinct CDR3 sequences, about 3.2% appearing once. The material sequenced was PBMCs. These receptors came from a woman between 55 and 75 years old with multiple sclerosis.

Many counts were recorded for this clonotype. The chain links TRBV20-1 to TRBJ1-5; D perhaps matches TRBD1 (5 bases). This CDR3 comprises 12 residues. The V end lost 0 bases, the J end lost 9 bases, and 9 bases lay between the germline ends. CDR1 is DFQATT, CDR2 SNEGSKA, per germline (reference sequence). The CDR3 region is CSAREGGWPQHF. DNA for the CDR3: TGCAGTGCTAGAGAGGGGGGTTGGCCCCAGCATTTT.

This clonotype occurred many times. The rearrangement uses TRBV20-1 and TRBJ1-5; no clear D gene. The V end was cut by 6 bases, the J end by 6 bases, with 36 bases between. The CDR3 loop spans 20 amino acids. Germline V gives CDR1 DFQATT, CDR2 SNEGSKA (reference sequence). CDR3 sequence: CSACGGAFDHSFSVPQPQHF. The CDR3 region has the DNA TGCAGTGCCTGCGGCGGAGCGTTTGACCACTCTTTCAGCGTTCCTCAGCCCCAGCATTTT.

This clonotype has a count of ten or more. The rearrangement uses TRBV6-5 and TRBJ2-7, with 9 bases matching TRBD1. The CDR3 loop spans 15 amino acids. J was trimmed by 1 base and V by 4 bases; bases with no gene match: 5. Germline lookup yields CDR1 MNHEY and CDR2 SVGAGI. The chain's CDR3 is CASSSDRGFSYEQYF. The DNA for the CDR3 is TGTGCCAGCAGTTCAGACAGGGGGTTTTCCTACGAGCAGTACTTC.

This clonotype was seen at least ten times. The chain joins TRBV10-3 to TRBJ1-1; 9 bases are a match to TRBD1. The CDR3 runs 13 residues. The V and J ends lost 6 bases and 1 base, in that order; junction bases with no gene match: 0. CDR1 is ENHRY and CDR2 is SYGVKD in the germline V gene. The CDR3 sequence is CAIRTGGNTEAFF. For the CDR3, the DNA is TGTGCCATCAGGACAGGGGGGAACACTGAAGCTTTCTTT.

This clonotype was seen at least ten times. Here the CDR3 DNA reads TGTGCCAGCAGCTGGGCCGGGACAGACAGCTCCTACGAGCAGTACTTC. This codes for CASSWAGTDSSYEQYF. The rearrangement links TRBV7-2 to TRBJ2-7; 7 positions match TRBD1. The J segment lost 0 bases and the V segment lost 4 bases, leaving 9 bases of the junction unmatched. This CDR3 is built from 16 residues. CDR1 SGHTA and CDR2 FQGNSA come from the germline V gene.

The table lists this clonotype with many counts. The chain joins TRBV24-1 to TRBJ2-1, with 7 nucleotides matching TRBD2. The germline CDR1 and CDR2 sequences are KGHDR and SFDVKD. V was pared by 9 bases and J by 7 bases, with 8 bases of the junction left unmatched. This CDR3 is built from 13 residues. DNA for the CDR3: TGTGCCACCGCGGTAGCGGGCGTAAATGAGCAGTTCTTC. Encoded protein: CATAVAGVNEQFF.

This clonotype was seen at least ten times. The rearrangement joins TRBV6-5 to TRBJ2-7, with 12 bases that match TRBD1. Per the germline V gene, CDR1 is MNHEY and CDR2 is SVGAGI. V lost 6 bases to trimming and J lost 2 bases; unmatched junction nucleotides: 11. CDR3 length: 17 amino acids. The CDR3 sequence: CASSRRGGTGGPYEQYF. In DNA, the CDR3 is TGTGCCAGCAGCCGGCGGGGGGGGACAGGGGGCCCCTACGAGCAGTACTTC.

A remark on this clonotype: One end of the junction does not line up with germline, which may come from a read error. V gene TRBV18 combines with J gene TRBJ2-4, with TRBD1 identical over 12 bases. The CDR3 spans 16 residues. Germline assignment: CDR1 KGHSH and CDR2 LQKENI. Here the CDR3 DNA reads TGTGCCAGCTCACCTCCGGGACAGGGGGCTGGCAACATTCAGCACTTC. Amino acid sequence: CASSPPGQGAGNIQHF.